This T cell receptor beta chain was identified in a study of blood T cell repertoires in COVID-19. Study-wide context: Nucleic acid was either cDNA or gDNA, and it came from T cells, B-cell-depleted T cells, or PBMCs.

In the authors' methods: Counts of nucleated cells, estimated from reference gene primer amplification, were obtained. TCRdb's table, derived via immunoSEQ multiplex PCR, lists solely in-frame clones and lacks some. The DNA gave D and trimming, while V, J and clone size come from that table. The data hold about 190,000 clones, with roughly 79% observed a single time. This clone has a handful of counts. The germline V and J ends were trimmed by 1 base and 4 bases, with 11 bases remaining between them. This CDR3 comprises 15 residues. Germline loops: CDR1 MNHNS, CDR2 SASEGT. V usage is TRBV6-1 and J usage is TRBJ1-5; D is undetermined. Sequenced sample: peripheral blood. The sequence derives from a woman in her sixties or seventies with acute or convalescent COVID-19. CDR3 DNA: TGTGCCAGCAGTGAAGGCAGCGCCTTTAATCAGCCCCAGCATTTT. Amino acids: CASSEGSAFNQPQHF.